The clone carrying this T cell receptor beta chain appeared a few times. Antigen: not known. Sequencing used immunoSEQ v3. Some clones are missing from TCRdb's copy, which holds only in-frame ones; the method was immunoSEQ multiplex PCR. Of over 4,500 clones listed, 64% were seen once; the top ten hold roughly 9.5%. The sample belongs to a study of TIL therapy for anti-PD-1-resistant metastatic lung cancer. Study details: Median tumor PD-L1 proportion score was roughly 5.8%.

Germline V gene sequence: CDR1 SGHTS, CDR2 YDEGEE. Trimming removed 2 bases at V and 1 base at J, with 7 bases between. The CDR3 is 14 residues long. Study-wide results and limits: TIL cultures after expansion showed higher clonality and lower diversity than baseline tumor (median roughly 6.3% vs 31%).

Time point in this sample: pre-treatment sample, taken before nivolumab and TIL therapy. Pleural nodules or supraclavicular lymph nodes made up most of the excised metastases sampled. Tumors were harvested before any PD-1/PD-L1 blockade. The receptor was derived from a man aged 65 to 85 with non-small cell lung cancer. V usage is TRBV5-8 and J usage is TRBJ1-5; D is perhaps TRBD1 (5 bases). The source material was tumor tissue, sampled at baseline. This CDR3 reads CASSFRGSNQPQHF. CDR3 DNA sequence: TGTGCCAGCAGCTTCCGGGGGAGCAATCAGCCCCAGCATTTT.